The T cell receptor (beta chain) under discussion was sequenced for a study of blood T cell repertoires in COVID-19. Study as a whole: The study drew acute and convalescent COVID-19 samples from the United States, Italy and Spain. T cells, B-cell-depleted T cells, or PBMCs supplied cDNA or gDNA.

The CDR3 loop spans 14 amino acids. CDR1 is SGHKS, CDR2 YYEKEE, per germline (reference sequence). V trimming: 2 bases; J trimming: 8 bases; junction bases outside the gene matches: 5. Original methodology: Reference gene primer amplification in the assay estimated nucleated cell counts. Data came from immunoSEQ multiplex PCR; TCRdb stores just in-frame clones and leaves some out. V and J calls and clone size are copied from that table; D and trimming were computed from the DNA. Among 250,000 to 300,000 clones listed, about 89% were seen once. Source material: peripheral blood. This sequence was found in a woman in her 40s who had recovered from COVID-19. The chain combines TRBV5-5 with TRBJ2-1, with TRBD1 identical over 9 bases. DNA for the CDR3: TGTGCCAGCAGCTTAGGGACAGGGCTCTATGAGCAGTTCTTC. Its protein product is CASSLGTGLYEQFF.